The clone carrying this TCR beta chain was found once. Its matching antigen is unknown. TCR beta cDNA was reverse-transcribed from 500 ng of total RNA. The reaction used a constant-region primer and ProtoScript II reverse transcriptase. Construction of TCR beta libraries relied on three successive nested multiplex PCR rounds employing slightly modified ARM-PCR. TRBV1-TRBV30 forward primers and a C-beta reverse primer were used in the first two PCR rounds, which each ran for nine to ten cycles. Each CDR3 protein gets one entry after TCRdb re-called the multiplex PCR reads with MiXCR. Of fewer than 350,000 distinct CDR3 sequences detected, over 55% appear once; the ten largest clones hold roughly 9%. The sample comes from a study of tumor-infiltrating lymphocytes in primary liver carcinoma. Study observations and caveats: Relative to blood, tumors carried a significantly larger fraction of the repertoire in their top 250 clones (p = 0.039). The study found tumor-adjacent and tumor-blood pairs overlapped less than tumor region pairs.

Blood RNA originated from unsorted whole blood, with germline DNA additionally extracted. None of the patients had received treatment, and all had chronic HBV infection. Germline V lookup: CDR1 SGHVS, CDR2 FQNEAQ. The CDR3 length is 15 residues. The germline V and J ends were trimmed by 7 bases and 4 bases, with 17 bases remaining between them. Input material: peripheral blood. This chain uses TRBV7-8 with TRBJ2-1, with TRBD2 as a possible D gene (5 bases). This clonotype originated in a man aged 40-49 years with primary liver carcinoma and hepatitis B virus infection. CDR3 residues: CASNLERSSYNEQFF. CDR3 nucleotide sequence: TGTGCCAGCAACCTCGAGCGGAGTTCGTACAATGAGCAGTTCTTC. The full variable domain, in which reference TRBV7-8 and TRBJ2-1 provide the parts outside the CDR3, is GAGVSQSPRYKVAKRGQDVALRCDPISGHVSLFWYQQALGQGPEFLTYFQNEAQLDKSGLPSDRFFAERPEGSVSTLKIQRTQQEDSAVYLCASNLERSSYNEQFFGPGTRLTVL.